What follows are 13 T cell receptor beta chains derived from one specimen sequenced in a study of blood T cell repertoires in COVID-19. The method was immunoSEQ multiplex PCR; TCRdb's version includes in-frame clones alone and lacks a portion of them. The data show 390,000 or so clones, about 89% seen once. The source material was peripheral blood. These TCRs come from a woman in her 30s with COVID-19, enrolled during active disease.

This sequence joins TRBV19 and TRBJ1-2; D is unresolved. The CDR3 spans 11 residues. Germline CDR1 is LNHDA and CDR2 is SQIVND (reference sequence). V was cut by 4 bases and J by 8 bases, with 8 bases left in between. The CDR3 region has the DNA TGTGCCAGTAGTACAATTTCCGGCTACACCTTC. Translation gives CASSTISGYTF.

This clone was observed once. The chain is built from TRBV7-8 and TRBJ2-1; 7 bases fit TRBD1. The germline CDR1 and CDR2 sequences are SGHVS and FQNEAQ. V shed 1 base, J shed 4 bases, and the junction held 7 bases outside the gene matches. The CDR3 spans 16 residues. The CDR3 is CASSLGYRGDYNEQFF. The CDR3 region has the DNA TGTGCCAGCAGCTTAGGGTACAGGGGAGATTACAATGAGCAGTTCTTC.

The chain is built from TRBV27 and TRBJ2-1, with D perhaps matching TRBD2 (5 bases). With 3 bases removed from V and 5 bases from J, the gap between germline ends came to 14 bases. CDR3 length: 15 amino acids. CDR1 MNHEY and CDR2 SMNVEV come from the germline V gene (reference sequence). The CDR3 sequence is CASSFRTGNNNEQFF. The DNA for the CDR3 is TGTGCCAGCAGTTTTAGGACGGGAAACAACAATGAGCAGTTCTTC.

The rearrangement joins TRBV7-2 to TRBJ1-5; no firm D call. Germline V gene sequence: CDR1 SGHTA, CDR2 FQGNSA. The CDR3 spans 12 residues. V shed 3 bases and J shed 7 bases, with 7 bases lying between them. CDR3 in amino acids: CASSFPSQPQHF. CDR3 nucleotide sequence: TGTGCCAGCAGCTTCCCATCCCAGCCCCAGCATTTT.

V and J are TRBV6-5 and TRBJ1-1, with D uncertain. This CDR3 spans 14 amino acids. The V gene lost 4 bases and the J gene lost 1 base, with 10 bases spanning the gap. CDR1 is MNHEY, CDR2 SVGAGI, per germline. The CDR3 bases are TGTGCCAGCAGTTCCCCACGGAGGAACACTGAAGCTTTCTTT. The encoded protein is CASSSPRRNTEAFF.

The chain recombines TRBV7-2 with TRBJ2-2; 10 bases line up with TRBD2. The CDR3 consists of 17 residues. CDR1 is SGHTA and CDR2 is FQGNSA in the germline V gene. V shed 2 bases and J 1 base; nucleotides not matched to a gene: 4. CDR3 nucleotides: TGTGCCAGCAGCTTACAGCGGGAGGGCCGGAACACCGGGGAGCTGTTTTTT. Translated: CASSLQREGRNTGELFF.

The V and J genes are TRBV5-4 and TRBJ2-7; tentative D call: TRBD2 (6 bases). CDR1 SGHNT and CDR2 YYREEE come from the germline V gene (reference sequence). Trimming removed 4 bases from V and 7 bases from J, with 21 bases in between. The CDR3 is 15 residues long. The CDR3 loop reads CASSRSTSPLGEQYV. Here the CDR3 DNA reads TGTGCCAGCAGCAGAAGCACTAGCCCCTTGGGGGAGCAGTACGTC.

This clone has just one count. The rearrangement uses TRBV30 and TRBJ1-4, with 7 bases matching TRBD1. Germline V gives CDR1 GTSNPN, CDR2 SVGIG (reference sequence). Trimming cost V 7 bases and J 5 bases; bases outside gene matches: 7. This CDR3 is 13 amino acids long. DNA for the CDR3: TGTGCCTCTACGGGGACAGAGAATGAAAAACTGTTTTTT. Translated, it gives CASTGTENEKLFF.

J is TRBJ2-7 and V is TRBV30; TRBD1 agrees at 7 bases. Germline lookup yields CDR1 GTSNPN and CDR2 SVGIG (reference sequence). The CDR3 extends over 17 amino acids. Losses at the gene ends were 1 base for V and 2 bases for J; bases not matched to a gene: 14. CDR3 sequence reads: CAWSDPSTGSNTYEQYV. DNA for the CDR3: TGTGCCTGGAGTGACCCCTCGACAGGGTCCAATACCTACGAGCAGTACGTC.

This CDR3 is CASTIQGVREKLFF. The CDR3 DNA reads as TGTGCCAGTACTATACAGGGCGTACGAGAAAAACTGTTTTTT. The rearrangement joins TRBV6-6 to TRBJ1-4; a possible D gene is TRBD1 (6 bases). The CDR3 is made up of 14 amino acids. Germline CDR1 and CDR2: MNHNY and SVGAGI (reference sequence). V was clipped by 9 bases and J by 8 bases, with 19 bases between them.

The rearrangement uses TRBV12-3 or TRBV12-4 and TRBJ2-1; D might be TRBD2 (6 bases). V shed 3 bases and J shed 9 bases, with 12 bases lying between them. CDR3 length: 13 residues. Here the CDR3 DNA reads TGTGCCAGCAGTTTTGGAGGGTGGGGTGAGCAGTTCTTC. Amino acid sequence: CASSFGGWGEQFF.

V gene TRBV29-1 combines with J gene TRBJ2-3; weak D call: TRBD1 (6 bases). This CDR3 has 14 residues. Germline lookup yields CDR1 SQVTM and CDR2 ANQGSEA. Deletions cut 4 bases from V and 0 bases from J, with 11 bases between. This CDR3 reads CSVVPGASTDTQYF. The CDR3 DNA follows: TGCAGCGTTGTCCCAGGGGCTAGCACAGATACGCAGTATTTT.

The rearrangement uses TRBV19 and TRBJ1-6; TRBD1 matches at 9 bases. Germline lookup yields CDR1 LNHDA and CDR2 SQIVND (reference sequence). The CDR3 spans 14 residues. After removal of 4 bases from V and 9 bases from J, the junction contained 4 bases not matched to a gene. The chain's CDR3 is CASSTGTGTSPLHF. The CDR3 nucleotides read TGTGCCAGTAGTACCGGGACAGGGACTTCACCCCTCCACTTT.